This entry lists 8 T cell receptor beta chains sequenced from one sample in a study of cytomegalovirus exposure and HLA in healthy donors. Primers included in the PCR were 60 Vbeta and 13 Jbeta primers. Sequencing was performed with immunoSEQ multiplex PCR; in TCRdb, only in-frame clones are kept and a portion is missing. The sample carries roughly 180,000 clones, around 80% recorded once. Sequencing was carried out using PBMCs. These receptors were taken from a middle-aged man in good health and CMV-seronegative.

J is TRBJ1-2 and V is TRBV19; TRBD1 agrees at 7 bases. The V gene end was trimmed by 4 bases and the J gene end by 6 bases; junction bases not matched to a gene: 2. The CDR3 length is 12 residues. Germline-derived CDR1 and CDR2 are LNHDA and SQIVND (reference sequence). CDR3 in amino acids: CASSKQGNGYTF. The DNA of the CDR3 is TGTGCCAGTAGTAAACAGGGGAATGGCTACACCTTC.

This chain connects TRBV11-2 to TRBJ2-1; possibly TRBD2 for D (5 bases). This CDR3 contains 14 residues. Germline V lookup: CDR1 SGHAT, CDR2 FQNNGV. V was clipped by 1 base and J by 12 bases, with 16 bases between them. As DNA, the CDR3 is TGTGCCAGCAGCTTAGTTTCTGCGGGCCAGAGGCAGTTCTTC. Protein: CASSLVSAGQRQFF.

In its sample, this clone was seen a few times. The chain carries TRBV5-1 and TRBJ1-1; D is ambiguous. The V and J ends lost 3 bases and 1 base respectively, with 16 bases between them. Per the germline V gene, CDR1 is SGHRS and CDR2 is YFSETQ. This CDR3 comprises 16 residues. CDR3 sequence (DNA): TGCGCCAGCAGCTCGGATGGGCGCGTGTGGAACACTGAAGCTTTCTTT. Protein: CASSSDGRVWNTEAFF.

J is TRBJ1-3 and V is TRBV7-9; 9 nucleotides match TRBD1. Trimming removed 5 bases from V and 6 bases from J; junction bases left unmatched: 8. This CDR3 comprises 15 residues. CDR1 SEHNR and CDR2 FQNEAQ come from the germline V gene (reference sequence). CDR3 sequence: CASSPGTGWANTIYF. The CDR3 region has the DNA TGTGCCAGCAGCCCTGGGACAGGGTGGGCAAACACCATATATTTT.

The chain uses TRBV5-5 and TRBJ2-7; the match to TRBD1 covers 10 bases. CDR1 and CDR2 from the germline V gene are SGHKS and YYEKEE (reference sequence). After removal of 3 bases from V and 3 bases from J, the junction contained 6 bases not matched to a gene. This CDR3 comprises 15 residues. CDR3 loop: CASSWGQGSLYEQYF. CDR3 nucleotide sequence: TGTGCCAGCAGCTGGGGACAGGGGTCCCTCTACGAGCAGTACTTC.

This clone appeared a single time. One end of the junction does not line up with germline, which may come from a read error. The chain links TRBV2 to TRBJ1-3; 8 bases map to TRBD1. The CDR3 runs 12 residues. Germline CDR1 is SNHLY and CDR2 is FYNNEI. CDR3 nucleotide sequence: TGTGCCAGCAGTGAGCGCCGACAGGGGTTGAGTTTT. Its protein is CASSERRQGLSF.

This chain joins TRBV15 and TRBJ1-4; 9 bases align to TRBD1. This CDR3 has 18 residues. CDR1 and CDR2 from the germline V gene are LNHNV and YYDKDF (reference sequence). Unmatched junction bases numbered 15, after V lost 0 bases and J lost 10 bases. The CDR3, as DNA: TGTGCCACCAGCAGAGATTATCGGACAGGGGCTGAAGGAGGAAAACTGTTTTTT. Its translation is CATSRDYRTGAEGGKLFF.

This clone came up once. This chain connects TRBV28 to TRBJ1-2; TRBD1 might be the D (5 bases). The CDR3 contains 16 residues. Trimming pared 6 bases from V and 7 bases from J, leaving 24 bases between. Germline V gives CDR1 MDHEN, CDR2 SYDVKM. The CDR3 protein is CASSRPGLKPERGYTF. The CDR3, as DNA: TGTGCCAGCAGCCGTCCGGGACTCAAACCCGAACGTGGCTACACCTTC.